The 13 T cell receptor beta chains reported below all come from one sample, sequenced in a study of blood T cell repertoires in COVID-19. Clones were read by immunoSEQ multiplex PCR, and TCRdb kept only the in-frame ones, dropping some. The sample consists of over 200,000 clones, roughly four fifths of them appearing once. Material for sequencing was PBMCs or T cells enriched from blood (not recorded which). These receptor sequences come from a man in his 60s who had recovered from COVID-19.

The chain recombines TRBV10-3 with TRBJ2-3; 8 bases map to TRBD1. The CDR3 spans 15 residues. The trim removed 7 bases at V and 4 bases at J, leaving 10 bases unmatched. Germline CDR1 and CDR2: ENHRY and SYGVKD. The CDR3 sequence is CAINDRGTLADTQYF. The CDR3 DNA sequence: TGTGCCATCAACGACAGGGGAACGTTGGCAGATACGCAGTATTTT.

V gene TRBV7-8 combines with J gene TRBJ1-1, with D possibly TRBD1 on 5 matching bases. Germline V gives CDR1 SGHVS, CDR2 FQNEAQ. Between the trimmed V and J ends, which lost 5 bases and 3 bases, there was a span of 10 bases. The CDR3 is 13 residues long. CDR3: CASSPRRDTEAFF. The CDR3 nucleotides read TGTGCCAGCAGCCCGCGCAGGGACACTGAAGCTTTCTTT.

The chain is built from TRBV19 and TRBJ1-6, with D perhaps matching TRBD1 (5 bases). Germline-derived CDR1 and CDR2 are LNHDA and SQIVND (reference sequence). Trimming removed 4 bases from V and 7 bases from J, with 14 bases in between. The CDR3 contains 15 residues. The CDR3 region is CASSTQTVKNSPLHF. Here the CDR3 DNA reads TGTGCCAGTAGTACACAGACAGTAAAGAATTCACCCCTCCACTTT.

The chain has TRBV5-8 and TRBJ1-5; 9 bases are shared with TRBD1. The CDR3 contains 17 residues. Looked up from germline, CDR1 is SGHTS and CDR2 is YDEGEE. The ends lost 4 bases at V and 2 bases at J; junction bases unmatched: 10. The CDR3 spells CASSLRTGAGGNQPQHF. As DNA, the CDR3 is TGTGCCAGCAGCCTCCGGACAGGGGCTGGGGGCAATCAGCCCCAGCATTTT.

The chain carries TRBV25-1 and TRBJ1-2; 11 bases map to TRBD1. V lost 5 bases, J lost 0 bases, and 11 bases stayed unmatched. The CDR3 is 18 amino acids. Germline CDR1 is MGHDK and CDR2 is SYGVNS. The CDR3 DNA reads TGTGCCAGCAGTACCGCAATCCCGGGACAGGGGGCTAACTATGGCTACACCTTC. This encodes CASSTAIPGQGANYGYTF.

The V call is TRBV19, the J call TRBJ2-2, with TRBD2 matching 7 bases. Looked up from germline, CDR1 is LNHDA and CDR2 is SQIVND (reference sequence). With V trimmed by 6 bases and J by 1 base, 2 bases remained unmatched. This CDR3 is built from 14 residues. In DNA, the CDR3 is TGTGCCAGTAGGCGGGGGATGAACACCGGGGAGCTGTTTTTT. Its translation is CASRRGMNTGELFF.

The V call is TRBV10-1, the J call TRBJ2-2; tentative D call: TRBD2 (5 bases). The V end lost 3 bases, the J end lost 0 bases, and 11 bases lay between the germline ends. From germline, CDR1 is WNHNN and CDR2 SYGVQD (reference sequence). The CDR3 consists of 16 residues. The CDR3, as DNA: TGCGCCAGCAGTGACACCGGGATAGCGAACACCGGGGAGCTGTTTTTT. Translating it yields CASSDTGIANTGELFF.

The V call is TRBV9, the J call TRBJ1-6; 8 bases are shared with TRBD1. The CDR3 runs 15 residues. Germline-derived CDR1 and CDR2 are SGDLS and YYNGEE. The V segment lost 3 bases and the J segment 8 bases; nucleotides outside the gene matches: 7. CDR3 coding DNA: TGTGCCAGCAGCGCAAGGACAGGGTCGGATTCACCCCTCCACTTT. As protein: CASSARTGSDSPLHF. Looking up the rest from reference TRBV9 and TRBJ1-6 gives the full variable domain: DSGVTQTPKHLITATGQRVTLRCSPRSGDLSVYWYQQSLDQGLQFLIQYYNGEERAKGNILERFSAQQFPDLHSELNLSSLELGDSALYFCASSARTGSDSPLHFGNGTRLTVT.

The V gene is TRBV3-1 (or the pseudogene TRBV3-2), the J gene TRBJ2-2, with D unresolved. Germline CDR1 reads LGHDT; CDR2 reads YNNKEL (reference sequence). Deletions cut 7 bases from V and 0 bases from J, with 24 bases between. The CDR3 is 19 residues long. The CDR3 sequence is CASTPTRKPLDSNTGELFF. The CDR3 DNA reads as TGTGCCAGCACCCCAACGCGCAAACCCCTAGATTCGAACACCGGGGAGCTGTTTTTT.

The chain recombines TRBV25-1 with TRBJ2-5, with 10 bases matching TRBD2. Germline V gene sequence: CDR1 MGHDK, CDR2 SYGVNS. This CDR3 has 16 amino acids. Trimming took 2 bases from V and 5 from J; bases not matched to a gene: 8. DNA of the CDR3: TGTGCCAGCAGTGAAATTGTTAGCGGGGGGTTGGAGACCCAGTACTTC. It encodes CASSEIVSGGLETQYF.

This chain joins TRBV2 and TRBJ1-4; D might be TRBD1 (6 bases). The V gene's germline CDR1 is SNHLY and CDR2 FYNNEI. This CDR3 has 16 residues. V lost 6 bases, J lost 3 bases, and 17 bases lay in between. Here the CDR3 reads CASRDVIRGPNEKLFF. The CDR3 coding sequence is TGTGCCAGCAGGGATGTAATCAGGGGACCTAATGAAAAACTGTTTTTT.

A note on this clone: Other DNA sequences in the sample encode the same CDR3. The chain employs TRBV12-3 or TRBV12-4 and TRBJ1-1; tentative D call: TRBD1 (5 bases). Trimming took 5 bases from V and 1 from J, leaving 8 bases between them. The CDR3 length is 13 residues. CDR3 coding DNA: TGTGCCAGCAGTCTAGGACAGAACACTGAAGCTTTCTTT. It yields the protein CASSLGQNTEAFF.

This chain joins TRBV3-1 (or the pseudogene TRBV3-2) and TRBJ2-7; 8 positions match TRBD2. Germline V lookup: CDR1 LGHDT, CDR2 YNNKEL (reference sequence). The junction had 6 bases not matched to a gene; V was cut back by 1 base and J by 4 bases. The CDR3 sequence is 15 residues long. This chain's CDR3 is CASSQAPGGRYEQYF. CDR3 sequence (DNA): TGTGCCAGCAGCCAAGCTCCGGGGGGGCGTTACGAGCAGTACTTC.